Below, 21 T cell receptor beta chains from the same sample are listed, as sequenced in a study of human T cells and chemical hapten exposure. Time point: pre-sensitization, week 0. Treatment here: therapeutic diphenylcyclopropenone sensitization with weekly scalp DPC. TCRdb used MiXCR to reprocess the RACE reads, holding one entry per CDR3 protein. In the table there are roughly 38,000 distinct CDR3 sequences, less than 9% of which are singletons. Material: whole blood, obtained in connection with sensitization to the hapten diphenylcyclopropenone (DPC). The source is a woman in her forties or fifties with alopecia areata. Some clones in this sample may be carry-over from other donors' samples.

This clonotype appeared many times. The chain has TRBV18 and TRBJ2-7; 13 bases are a match to TRBD2. CDR1 is KGHSH and CDR2 is LQKENI in the germline V gene. Trimming took 0 bases from V and 7 from J; bases not matched to a gene: 0. The CDR3 contains 14 residues. The CDR3 reads CASSPPGLAGEQYF. DNA of the CDR3: TGTGCCAGCTCACCACCGGGACTAGCGGGGGAGCAGTACTTC.

In the case of this clonotype: Given a much more abundant clone one base away, this may be a read error. V is TRBV5-4 and J is TRBJ2-3; D gene unclear. The CDR3 is 16 amino acids. Germline CDR1 reads SGHNT; CDR2 reads YYREEE (reference sequence). Trimming pared 7 bases from V and 3 bases from J, leaving 21 bases between. The CDR3 region is CASPGNPDPGTDTQYF. The CDR3 DNA reads TGTGCCAGCCCCGGTAACCCGGACCCCGGAACAGATACGCAGTATTTT.

At least ten counts were recorded for this clonotype. V and J are TRBV7-2 and TRBJ2-5; 7 bases map to TRBD1. With 0 bases clipped from V and 8 bases from J, the junction kept 9 bases outside the gene matches. Germline V gene lookup returns CDR1 SGHTA and CDR2 FQGNSA. The CDR3 consists of 15 residues. The CDR3 DNA follows: TGTGCCAGCAGCTTAGCCCGACAGGGACCCATAACCCAGTACTTC. Its protein is CASSLARQGPITQYF.

This clonotype was seen a handful of times. V and J are TRBV20-1 and TRBJ1-2, with unresolved D. This CDR3 is 8 amino acids long. Germline assignment: CDR1 DFQATT and CDR2 SNEGSKA (reference sequence). V was clipped by 7 bases and J by 8 bases, with 5 bases between them. CDR3 protein: CSVEGYTF. CDR3 nucleotide sequence: TGCAGTGTAGAGGGCTACACCTTC.

This clonotype was detected ten times or more. The chain uses TRBV5-1 and TRBJ2-1; D is perhaps TRBD1 (5 bases). Trimming pared 4 bases from V and 2 bases from J, leaving 10 bases between. CDR1 and CDR2 (germline): SGHRS, YFSETQ. The CDR3 length is 14 residues. CDR3 protein: CASSLGQTYNEQFF. CDR3 DNA sequence: TGCGCCAGCAGCCTGGGGCAGACCTACAATGAGCAGTTCTTC. Full variable domain (rest looked up from reference TRBV5-1 and TRBJ2-1): KAGVTQTPRYLIKTRGQQVTLSCSPISGHRSVSWYQQTPGQGLQFLFEYFSETQRNKGNFPGRFSGRQFSNSRSEMNVSTLELGDSALYLCASSLGQTYNEQFFGPGTRLTVL.

The chain links TRBV3-1 to TRBJ2-3; TRBD2 aligns across 13 bases. V was clipped by 3 bases and J by 3 bases; unmatched bases: 3. The germline V gene encodes CDR1 LGHDT and CDR2 YNNKEL (reference sequence). CDR3 size: 16 residues. The CDR3 nucleotides are TGTGCCAGCAGCCAGTGGACTAGCGGGAGAACAGATACGCAGTATTTT. This translates into CASSQWTSGRTDTQYF.

This clonotype has ten or more counts. The V gene is TRBV7-2, the J gene TRBJ2-7; a possible D gene is TRBD1 (6 bases). V was cut by 6 bases and J by 0 bases, with 12 bases left in between. The germline V gene has CDR1 SGHTA and CDR2 FQGNSA. The CDR3 extends over 14 amino acids. Written as DNA, the CDR3 is TGTGCCAGCAGGAAAACAGGGAGCTCCTACGAGCAGTACTTC. This sequence encodes CASRKTGSSYEQYF.

CDR3 in DNA: TGTGCCAGCACCCCCGGCAGGAGCAATTCACCCCTCCACTTT. Translated, it gives CASTPGRSNSPLHF. The gene calls are TRBV6-6 and TRBJ1-6; D uncertain. The V gene's germline CDR1 is MNHNY and CDR2 SVGAGI (reference sequence). V shed 7 bases and J shed 7 bases, with 14 bases lying between them. CDR3 length: 14 amino acids.

This clonotype has a count of ten or more. V is TRBV12-3 or TRBV12-4 and J is TRBJ1-5; 7 nucleotides match TRBD1. Losses at the gene ends were 3 bases for V and 7 bases for J; bases not matched to a gene: 9. The CDR3 runs to 15 residues. The CDR3 sequence: CASSFYRGLGQPQHF. Written as DNA, the CDR3 is TGTGCCAGCAGTTTCTACAGGGGATTGGGGCAGCCCCAGCATTTT.

In its sample, this clonotype was seen a few times. V gene TRBV4-2 combines with J gene TRBJ1-4; tentative D call: TRBD1 (5 bases). Trimming pared 3 bases from V and 1 base from J, leaving 24 bases between. CDR3 size: 20 residues. The germline gives CDR1 LGHNA, CDR2 YNFKEQ. CDR3 DNA sequence: TGTGCCAGCAGCCAGGGGAAAGGGGAGGGGCATGGCGGAACTAATGAAAAACTGTTTTTT. It yields the protein CASSQGKGEGHGGTNEKLFF.

The rearrangement uses TRBV29-1 and TRBJ2-3; 7 bases map to TRBD1. CDR1 is SQVTM and CDR2 is ANQGSEA in the germline V gene. There are 13 residues in the CDR3. After removal of 2 bases from V and 2 bases from J, the junction contained 1 base not matched to a gene. CDR3 in amino acids: CSVETGATDTQYF. In DNA, the CDR3 is TGCAGCGTTGAAACAGGGGCCACAGATACGCAGTATTTT.

The chain joins TRBV29-1 to TRBJ2-1; D gene uncertain. This CDR3 has 13 amino acids. CDR1 and CDR2 from the germline V gene are SQVTM and ANQGSEA. V lost 7 bases to trimming and J lost 8 bases, with 18 bases between them. The CDR3 sequence is CSAVRRLRDEQFF. CDR3 coding DNA: TGCAGCGCCGTAAGACGTCTTCGGGATGAGCAGTTCTTC.

In its sample, this clonotype was seen once. Being one base from a much bigger clone, this may be a read error. Because it lacks the conserved phenylalanine or tryptophan at the end, this CDR3 is likely a read error. The chain employs TRBV11-2 and TRBJ2-7, with D unclear. With 4 bases removed from V and 3 bases from J, the gap between germline ends came to 4 bases. The CDR3 loop spans 11 amino acids. The germline gives CDR1 SGHAT, CDR2 FQNNGV. The CDR3 reads CASSSNYEQYY. DNA of the CDR3: TGTGCCAGCAGCTCGAACTACGAGCAGTACTAC.

This clonotype was seen repeatedly, ten times or more. The rearrangement links TRBV14 to TRBJ1-1, with D tentatively TRBD1 (6 bases). The CDR3 is 14 amino acids. With 6 bases removed from V and 1 base from J, the gap between germline ends came to 12 bases. Per germline, CDR1 SGHDN and CDR2 FVKESK. This CDR3 is CASRTGTPNTEAFF. For the CDR3, the DNA is TGTGCCAGCAGAACCGGGACACCGAACACTGAAGCTTTCTTT.

This clonotype has only a few counts. CDR3 sequence: CASSRSSGISNEQFF. CDR3 DNA sequence: TGTGCCAGTAGTAGATCTAGCGGGATTAGCAATGAGCAGTTCTTC. The chain joins TRBV19 to TRBJ2-1, with TRBD2 matching 9 bases. V lost 4 bases, J lost 6 bases, and 7 bases stayed unmatched. Germline lookup yields CDR1 LNHDA and CDR2 SQIVND (reference sequence). CDR3 length: 15 residues. Filled out from reference TRBV19 and TRBJ2-1, the complete variable domain reads DGGITQSPKYLFRKEGQNVTLSCEQNLNHDAMYWYRQDPGQGLRLIYYSQIVNDFQKGDIAEGYSVSREKKESFPLTVTSAQKNPTAFYLCASSRSSGISNEQFFGPGTRLTVL.

This clonotype was seen once. It may be a read error: a sequence one base away is much more abundant. The chain couples TRBV12-3 or TRBV12-4 to TRBJ2-7, with D tentatively TRBD1 or TRBD2 (5 bases each). The CDR3 has 13 residues. DNA for the CDR3: TGTGCCGGCAGCCGGGACGGCCCCTACGAGCAGTACTTC. Translated: CAGSRDGPYEQYF.

The chain has TRBV19 and TRBJ2-7; 8 nucleotides align to TRBD2. From germline, CDR1 is LNHDA and CDR2 SQIVND (reference sequence). The CDR3 has 19 residues. After removal of 3 bases from V and 0 bases from J, the junction contained 16 bases not matched to a gene. The CDR3 DNA follows: TGTGCCAGTAGTATCGACCCCCGGGCTAGCGGGCAAAGCTCCTACGAGCAGTACTTC. It translates to CASSIDPRASGQSSYEQYF.

To note about this clonotype: Since a much larger clone is just one base distant, this may be a read error. The chain has TRBV4-3 and TRBJ2-1; 7 bases are a match to TRBD2. The CDR3 totals 15 residues. Germline CDR1 reads LGHNA; CDR2 reads YSLEER. CDR3 sequence (DNA): TGCGCCACCAGCCAAGGGGCTAGCGGATACAATGAGCAGTTCTTC. Its translation: CATSQGASGYNEQFF.

This clonotype was found many times. The chain is built from TRBV9 and TRBJ2-3, with TRBD2 identical over 11 bases. The CDR3 length is 16 residues. CDR1 is SGDLS and CDR2 is YYNGEE in the germline V gene. The V segment lost 4 bases and the J segment 2 bases; nucleotides outside the gene matches: 6. The CDR3 DNA reads TGTGCCAGCAGCATCGGACTAGCGGGCCTCACAGATACGCAGTATTTT. This gives the protein CASSIGLAGLTDTQYF.

This clonotype came up a few times. This rearrangement joins TRBV12-3 or TRBV12-4 to TRBJ1-2, with TRBD1 matching over 11 bases. V was pared by 5 bases and J by 14 bases, with 10 bases of the junction left unmatched. The length of the CDR3 is 13 residues. The CDR3 bases are TGTGCCAGCAGTATGGGACAGGGGGTCGAGTGGACCTTC. This codes for CASSMGQGVEWTF.

This clonotype appeared many times. This sequence joins TRBV29-1 and TRBJ1-2; D remains ambiguous. Germline CDR1 reads SQVTM; CDR2 reads ANQGSEA. V was cut by 7 bases and J by 10 bases, with 10 bases left in between. The CDR3 totals 9 residues. As DNA, the CDR3 is TGCAGCGCCCCAGGTGACTACACCTTC. Amino acids: CSAPGDYTF.